These T cell receptor beta chains were read from a single sample in a study of T cell changes during pregnancy in multiple sclerosis. Sequenced by immunoSEQ multiplex PCR; TCRdb stores in-frame clones only, minus some. The sample holds tens of thousands of clones, 93% seen once. The specimen was CD8+ T cells from peripheral blood mononuclear cells, collected in the second trimester of pregnancy. These receptors came from a female donor with multiple sclerosis, enrolled in a pregnancy study. CDR3s include the opening cysteine and the closing phenylalanine or tryptophan. D genes are given only for firm matches. Only some rows state a clone size, as once, few, many or a class for expanded clones.

CDR3 length: 16; J gene: TRBJ2-1; clone size: once; D gene: .; V gene: TRBV25-1; CDR3 protein: CASSESRLEPYNEQFF; CDR3 DNA: TGTGCCAGCAGTGAGTCACGACTAGAACCCTACAATGAGCAGTTCTTC
CDR3 length: 12; J gene: TRBJ2-5; clone size: .; D gene: .; V gene: TRBV7-2; CDR3 protein: CASSLVLEAQYF; CDR3 DNA: TGTGCCAGCAGCTTAGTCCTAGAGGCCCAGTACTTC
CDR3 length: 13; J gene: TRBJ1-4; clone size: .; D gene: .; V gene: TRBV29-1; CDR3 protein: CSVAGATNEKLFF; CDR3 DNA: TGCAGCGTCGCAGGTGCAACTAATGAAAAACTGTTTTTT
CDR3 length: 15; J gene: TRBJ2-1; clone size: .; D gene: .; V gene: TRBV4-1; CDR3 protein: CASSPRDNSYNEQFF; CDR3 DNA: TGCGCCAGCAGCCCTCGGGACAACTCCTACAATGAGCAGTTCTTC
CDR3 length: 14; J gene: TRBJ1-4; clone size: .; D gene: TRBD1; V gene: TRBV9; CDR3 protein: CASSPPGQHEKLFF; CDR3 DNA: TGTGCCAGCAGCCCGCCGGGACAGCATGAAAAACTGTTTTTT
CDR3 length: 12; J gene: TRBJ2-1; clone size: once; D gene: TRBD1; V gene: TRBV30; CDR3 protein: CAWSPTGYEQFF; CDR3 DNA: TGTGCCTGGAGTCCGACAGGGTATGAGCAGTTCTTC
CDR3 length: 13; J gene: TRBJ1-3; clone size: .; D gene: .; V gene: TRBV5-4; CDR3 protein: CASSLGAGNTIYF; CDR3 DNA: TGTGCCAGCAGCTTAGGGGCAGGAAACACCATATATTTT
CDR3 length: 15; J gene: TRBJ2-2; clone size: .; D gene: .; V gene: TRBV6-1; CDR3 protein: CASSEAGQNTGELFF; CDR3 DNA: TGTGCCAGCAGTGAAGCGGGACAAAACACCGGGGAGCTGTTTTTT
CDR3 length: 16; J gene: TRBJ2-3; clone size: .; D gene: TRBD2; V gene: TRBV13; CDR3 protein: CASSSRTSGRMDTQYF; CDR3 DNA: TGTGCCAGCAGCTCCCGTACCAGCGGGAGGATGGATACGCAGTATTTT
CDR3 length: 13; J gene: TRBJ1-2; clone size: .; D gene: .; V gene: TRBV7-9; CDR3 protein: CASSFPGLYGYTF; CDR3 DNA: TGTGCCAGCAGCTTCCCTGGACTCTATGGCTACACCTTC
CDR3 length: 14; J gene: TRBJ2-5; clone size: .; D gene: TRBD1; V gene: TRBV4-1; CDR3 protein: CASSHLTGTETQYF; CDR3 DNA: TGCGCCAGCAGCCATTTGACAGGGACGGAGACCCAGTACTTC
CDR3 length: 13; J gene: TRBJ2-2; clone size: .; D gene: TRBD2; V gene: TRBV2; CDR3 protein: CAIGTSVTGELFF; CDR3 DNA: TGTGCCATTGGGACTAGTGTCACCGGGGAGCTGTTTTTT
CDR3 length: 17; J gene: TRBJ2-1; clone size: .; D gene: .; V gene: TRBV9; CDR3 protein: CASSLRFRGGSYNEQFF; CDR3 DNA: TGTGCCAGCAGCCTTCGTTTCCGAGGGGGCTCCTACAATGAGCAGTTCTTC
CDR3 length: 16; J gene: TRBJ2-5; clone size: .; D gene: TRBD2; V gene: TRBV5-4; CDR3 protein: CASSAPLAGDQETQYF; CDR3 DNA: TGTGCCAGCAGCGCCCCACTAGCGGGAGACCAAGAGACCCAGTACTTC
CDR3 length: 15; J gene: TRBJ2-7; clone size: .; D gene: TRBD1; V gene: TRBV19; CDR3 protein: CASSMRTGVADEQYF; CDR3 DNA: TGTGCCAGTAGTATGCGGACAGGGGTGGCGGACGAGCAGTACTTC
CDR3 length: 15; J gene: TRBJ2-7; clone size: .; D gene: TRBD1; V gene: TRBV6-5; CDR3 protein: CASSYPGQGINEQYF; CDR3 DNA: TGTGCCAGCAGTTACCCGGGACAGGGGATCAACGAGCAGTACTTC
CDR3 length: 20; J gene: TRBJ2-3; clone size: .; D gene: TRBD2; V gene: TRBV5-1; CDR3 protein: CASSLANWTSGRRDSDTQYF; CDR3 DNA: TGCGCCAGCAGCTTGGCCAATTGGACTAGCGGGAGAAGGGACTCCGATACGCAGTATTTT
CDR3 length: 15; J gene: TRBJ1-6; clone size: .; D gene: TRBD1; V gene: TRBV7-3; CDR3 protein: CASSLTGTGISPLHF; CDR3 DNA: TGTGCCAGCAGCTTAACGGGGACAGGGATTTCACCCCTCCACTTT
CDR3 length: 13; J gene: TRBJ2-7; clone size: .; D gene: TRBD1; V gene: TRBV5-4; CDR3 protein: CASSSGQGYEQYF; CDR3 DNA: TGTGCCAGCAGCTCCGGACAGGGCTACGAGCAGTACTTC
CDR3 length: 15; J gene: TRBJ2-7; clone size: .; D gene: TRBD2; V gene: TRBV7-3; CDR3 protein: CASSTGLAALGEQYF; CDR3 DNA: TGTGCCAGCAGCACCGGACTAGCGGCCTTAGGGGAGCAGTACTTC
CDR3 length: 13; J gene: TRBJ1-4; clone size: .; D gene: .; V gene: TRBV4-2; CDR3 protein: CASSQGLGGKLFF; CDR3 DNA: TGTGCCAGCAGCCAGGGCCTTGGGGGGAAACTGTTTTTT
CDR3 length: 18; J gene: TRBJ2-5; clone size: .; D gene: TRBD2; V gene: TRBV14; CDR3 protein: CASSPPRGQRGGLETQYF; CDR3 DNA: TGTGCCAGCAGCCCCCCCCGGGGTCAGCGGGGGGGCCTAGAGACCCAGTACTTC
CDR3 length: 15; J gene: TRBJ1-1; clone size: once; D gene: TRBD1; V gene: TRBV4-3; CDR3 protein: CASSQVQGAYTEAFF; CDR3 DNA: TGCGCCAGCAGCCAAGTACAGGGGGCGTACACTGAAGCTTTCTTT
CDR3 length: 16; J gene: TRBJ2-3; clone size: .; D gene: .; V gene: TRBV18; CDR3 protein: CASSPSTRVSTDTQYF; CDR3 DNA: TGTGCCAGCTCACCAAGCACCAGGGTGAGCACAGATACGCAGTATTTT
CDR3 length: 16; J gene: TRBJ2-1; clone size: .; D gene: .; V gene: TRBV5-4; CDR3 protein: CASSPEGGTAYNEQFF; CDR3 DNA: TGTGCCAGCAGCCCTGAAGGAGGGACAGCCTACAATGAGCAGTTCTTC
CDR3 length: 16; J gene: TRBJ2-2; clone size: .; D gene: TRBD1; V gene: TRBV7-2; CDR3 protein: CASSPFQGALDGELFF; CDR3 DNA: TGTGCCAGCAGCCCCTTCCAGGGGGCGCTAGACGGGGAGCTGTTTTTT
CDR3 length: 16; J gene: TRBJ2-1; clone size: .; D gene: TRBD2; V gene: TRBV10-3; CDR3 protein: CAISEKAGGSYNEQFF; CDR3 DNA: TGTGCCATCAGTGAAAAAGCGGGAGGATCCTACAATGAGCAGTTCTTC
CDR3 length: 14; J gene: TRBJ1-1; clone size: .; D gene: .; V gene: TRBV9; CDR3 protein: CASSVVEGFGQPVF; CDR3 DNA: TGTGCCAGCAGCGTAGTTGAAGGGTTTGGACAGCCCGTCTTT
CDR3 length: 15; J gene: TRBJ1-1; clone size: .; D gene: .; V gene: TRBV11-2; CDR3 protein: CASSAVGSLSTEAFF; CDR3 DNA: TGTGCCAGCAGCGCGGTCGGCAGTCTCTCCACTGAAGCTTTCTTT
CDR3 length: 13; J gene: TRBJ1-1; clone size: .; D gene: .; V gene: TRBV7-3; CDR3 protein: CASSGGRNTEAFF; CDR3 DNA: TGTGCCAGCTCTGGGGGGAGGAACACTGAAGCTTTCTTT
CDR3 length: 13; J gene: TRBJ2-3; clone size: .; D gene: .; V gene: TRBV29-1; CDR3 protein: CSGEQESTDTQYF; CDR3 DNA: TGCAGCGGGGAACAGGAGAGCACAGATACGCAGTATTTT
CDR3 length: 15; J gene: TRBJ1-5; clone size: .; D gene: TRBD1; V gene: TRBV6-5; CDR3 protein: CASGSGTGDNQPQHF; CDR3 DNA: TGTGCCAGCGGTTCCGGGACAGGGGACAATCAGCCCCAGCATTTT
CDR3 length: 17; J gene: TRBJ2-2; clone size: .; D gene: .; V gene: TRBV7-3; CDR3 protein: CASSLSPGTPNTGELFF; CDR3 DNA: TGTGCCAGCAGCTTAAGTCCCGGGACACCGAACACCGGGGAGCTGTTTTTT
CDR3 length: 14; J gene: TRBJ2-7; clone size: once; D gene: TRBD1; V gene: TRBV7-6; CDR3 protein: CASSLGQGAYEQYF; CDR3 DNA: TGTGCCAGCAGTCTCGGACAGGGGGCTTACGAGCAGTACTTC
CDR3 length: 13; J gene: TRBJ1-2; clone size: once; D gene: .; V gene: TRBV4-1; CDR3 protein: CASSQAANYGYTF; CDR3 DNA: TGCGCCAGCAGCCAAGCGGCTAACTATGGCTACACCTTC
CDR3 length: 15; J gene: TRBJ2-7; clone size: .; D gene: .; V gene: TRBV21-1; CDR3 protein: CASSLRTGGLNEQYF; CDR3 DNA: TGTGCCAGCAGCCTCAGGACAGGGGGCCTCAACGAGCAGTACTTC
CDR3 length: 15; J gene: TRBJ1-1; clone size: .; D gene: TRBD1; V gene: TRBV6-6; CDR3 protein: CASTQTGGGNTEAFF; CDR3 DNA: TGTGCCAGCACCCAGACAGGGGGAGGGAACACTGAAGCTTTCTTT
CDR3 length: 16; J gene: TRBJ2-7; clone size: .; D gene: .; V gene: TRBV30; CDR3 protein: CAWREAGEKVAYEQYF; CDR3 DNA: TGTGCCTGGAGAGAAGCCGGGGAGAAAGTCGCCTACGAGCAGTACTTC
CDR3 length: 15; J gene: TRBJ2-7; clone size: .; D gene: TRBD1; V gene: TRBV5-1; CDR3 protein: CASSSTGVGSYEQYF; CDR3 DNA: TGCGCCAGCAGCTCGACAGGGGTGGGTTCCTACGAGCAGTACTTC
CDR3 length: 15; J gene: TRBJ2-1; clone size: .; D gene: TRBD2; V gene: TRBV5-8; CDR3 protein: CASSLSGGAYNEQFF; CDR3 DNA: TGTGCCAGCAGTCTTAGCGGGGGAGCCTACAATGAGCAGTTCTTC
CDR3 length: 16; J gene: TRBJ2-1; clone size: .; D gene: .; V gene: TRBV18; CDR3 protein: CASSPPVWTGHNEQFF; CDR3 DNA: TGTGCCAGCTCACCCCCTGTGTGGACTGGGCACAATGAGCAGTTCTTC
CDR3 length: 16; J gene: TRBJ2-7; clone size: .; D gene: .; V gene: TRBV27; CDR3 protein: CASSLTLPQGYDEQYF; CDR3 DNA: TGTGCCAGCAGTTTAACCCTCCCACAGGGATATGACGAGCAGTACTTC
CDR3 length: 15; J gene: TRBJ2-1; clone size: .; D gene: .; V gene: TRBV13; CDR3 protein: CASSANGRRVDEQFF; CDR3 DNA: TGTGCCAGCAGCGCGAACGGAAGGAGAGTCGATGAGCAGTTCTTC
CDR3 length: 16; J gene: TRBJ2-5; clone size: .; D gene: TRBD1; V gene: TRBV2; CDR3 protein: CASSTGTGSRLETQYF; CDR3 DNA: TGTGCCAGCAGCACCGGGACAGGGTCTAGATTAGAGACCCAGTACTTC
CDR3 length: 15; J gene: TRBJ2-7; clone size: .; D gene: TRBD2; V gene: TRBV4-3; CDR3 protein: CASSFGAGGAYEQYF; CDR3 DNA: TGCGCCAGCAGCTTTGGAGCGGGGGGAGCCTACGAGCAGTACTTC
CDR3 length: 14; J gene: TRBJ2-5; clone size: .; D gene: .; V gene: TRBV18; CDR3 protein: CASSLGNSQETQYF; CDR3 DNA: TGTGCCAGCTCGCTCGGGAATTCCCAAGAGACCCAGTACTTC
CDR3 length: 15; J gene: TRBJ2-7; clone size: .; D gene: TRBD1; V gene: TRBV6-6; CDR3 protein: CASSSGTGISYEQYF; CDR3 DNA: TGTGCCAGCAGCTCCGGGACAGGGATTTCCTACGAGCAGTACTTC
CDR3 length: 17; J gene: TRBJ2-3; clone size: .; D gene: TRBD2; V gene: TRBV5-1; CDR3 protein: CASSPSGVGSSTDTQYF; CDR3 DNA: TGCGCCAGCAGCCCGAGCGGGGTCGGCTCTAGCACAGATACGCAGTATTTT
CDR3 length: 16; J gene: TRBJ2-3; clone size: .; D gene: TRBD2; V gene: TRBV15; CDR3 protein: CATSNGLAGGGDTQYF; CDR3 DNA: TGTGCCACCAGCAACGGACTAGCGGGGGGTGGGGATACGCAGTATTTT
CDR3 length: 15; J gene: TRBJ2-7; clone size: .; D gene: TRBD1; V gene: TRBV6-1; CDR3 protein: CASRGRDRVINEQYF; CDR3 DNA: TGTGCCAGCAGGGGCAGGGACAGGGTTATCAACGAGCAGTACTTC
CDR3 length: 16; J gene: TRBJ1-5; clone size: once; D gene: .; V gene: TRBV7-8; CDR3 protein: CASSLPLKGGNQPQHF; CDR3 DNA: TGTGCCAGCAGCTTACCACTGAAAGGGGGCAATCAGCCCCAGCATTTT